The present entry profiles one TCR beta chain with its context. Its antigen specificity is not known. Per-base quality was not reported, and no clone a single base away is much larger than it. This entry is derived from a study of control samples from healthy donors and cancer patients (dated by TCRdb to the early 2020s). The library was made by the immunoSEQ multiplex PCR assay. Sourced from immuneACCESS, this table was stored by TCRdb with only in-frame sequences that have V and J called. A share of the clones is absent; for the studies checked, an unresolved V gene accounts for under half, and the remainder has no known explanation. For this sample there are about 130,000 clones; 75% to 95% appear just once. Clones ranked in the top ten supply more than 2% of the sample. At the junction V is shortened by 5 bases and J by 5 bases, with 12 bases in between. Looking up the germline V gene yields CDR1 SGHTA and CDR2 FQGNSA. Inclusive of the bounding cysteine and phenylalanine, the CDR3 is 14 residues long. Only the CDR3 portion is preserved as DNA: 42 bases, with reading frame beginning at the first base.

The rearranged segments are TRBV7-2 and TRBJ2-2; no D segment can be confidently identified. The sequence was obtained from a man aged 18 to 30 in good health. Source material: blood. The nucleotide sequence is given as TGTGCCAGCAGCCCCCTGATGGGGACCGGGGAGCTGTTTTTT. Translated, it gives CASSPLMGTGELFF. With the portions outside the CDR3 filled from the reference TRBV7-2 and TRBJ2-2 genes, the complete variable region becomes GAGVSQSPSNKVTEKGKDVELRCDPISGHTALYWYRQSLGQGLEFLIYFQGNSAPDKSGLPSDRFSAERTGGSVSTLTIQRTQQEDSAVYLCASSPLMGTGELFFGEGSRLTVL.